These T cell receptor beta chains were read from a single sample in a study of shared clonotypes between healthy human individuals. Profiling relied on immunoSEQ multiplex PCR, and the TCRdb table lists in-frame clones only, not all of them. The sample shows about 2.4 million clones, more than 85% of them seen only once. The sample comprised naive CD4+ T cells from PBMCs. These receptors were obtained from a man aged 18 to 30 in good health. Some clones in this sample may be carry-over from other donors' samples. Each CDR3 is given with its conserved first and last residue. Each record gives: clone size, J gene, D gene, V gene, CDR3 protein, CDR3 DNA. D genes are given only for firm matches. Size tells how often a clone was seen (once, few, many) or the class of an expanded clone, and some rows leave it out.

>once|TRBJ2-1|NA|TRBV7-9
CASSFSQRPLNEQFF
TGTGCCAGCAGCTTCTCCCAGCGGCCCCTCAATGAGCAGTTCTTC
>NA|TRBJ2-3|NA|TRBV2
CASSAELTSTDTQYF
TGTGCCAGCAGTGCAGAGCTGACTAGCACAGATACGCAGTATTTT
>NA|TRBJ2-3|NA|TRBV1
CTSSQLSTELGDTQYF
TGCACCAGCAGCCAACTATCCACCGAGTTAGGAGATACGCAGTATTTT
>NA|TRBJ2-7|TRBD2|TRBV28
CASRSSGSSYEQYF
TGTGCCAGTAGATCTAGCGGGAGCTCCTACGAGCAGTACTTC
>NA|TRBJ2-7|TRBD1|TRBV19
CASSIPGQGTYEQYF
TGTGCCAGTAGTATTCCCGGACAGGGGACCTACGAGCAGTACTTC
>NA|TRBJ2-7|NA|TRBV7-2
CASSPSWTVNYEQYF
TGTGCCAGCAGCCCGAGTTGGACAGTAAACTACGAGCAGTACTTC
>NA|TRBJ1-4|NA|TRBV5-1
CASSLPGWEKLFF
TGCGCCAGCAGCTTGCCAGGATGGGAAAAACTGTTTTTT
>NA|TRBJ2-3|NA|TRBV5-1
CASSLADFTDTQYF
TGCGCCAGCAGCTTGGCGGACTTCACAGATACGCAGTATTTT
>NA|TRBJ1-3|NA|TRBV6-6
CASSFTGPGNTIYF
TGTGCCAGCAGCTTTACAGGGCCTGGAAACACCATATATTTT
>NA|TRBJ2-3|TRBD2|TRBV9
CASSVTGLARSITDTQYF
TGTGCCAGCAGCGTAACGGGACTAGCGAGAAGTATCACAGATACGCAGTATTTT
>NA|TRBJ1-2|NA|TRBV29-1
CSVEKNYGYTF
TGCAGCGTTGAAAAGAACTATGGCTACACCTTC
>NA|TRBJ1-3|NA|TRBV30
CAWSRKESGNTIYF
TGTGCCTGGAGTAGGAAGGAATCCGGAAACACCATATATTTT
>NA|TRBJ1-4|NA|TRBV7-2
CASSKTGTTGEKLFF
TGTGCCAGCAGTAAAACAGGGACCACTGGTGAAAAACTGTTTTTT
>NA|TRBJ2-5|TRBD1|TRBV5-1
CASSLQGAETQYF
TGCGCCAGCAGCTTGCAGGGGGCAGAGACCCAGTACTTC
>NA|TRBJ1-1|NA|TRBV4-1
CASSQRGDTEAFF
TGCGCCAGCAGCCAAAGGGGGGACACTGAAGCTTTCTTT
>NA|TRBJ1-5|NA|TRBV5-5
CASIRGGQPQHF
TGTGCCAGTATACGAGGGGGTCAGCCCCAGCATTTT
>NA|TRBJ1-3|NA|TRBV6-1
CASSPQGYSGNTIYF
TGTGCCAGCAGTCCCCAGGGATACTCTGGAAACACCATATATTTT
>NA|TRBJ1-1|NA|TRBV30
CAWSVQGNTEAFF
TGTGCCTGGAGTGTACAAGGGAACACTGAAGCTTTCTTT
>NA|TRBJ2-2|NA|TRBV19
CASRAQFGELFF
TGTGCCAGTAGGGCGCAGTTCGGGGAGCTGTTTTTT
>NA|TRBJ2-7|TRBD1|TRBV29-1
CSVEGQGYEQYF
TGCAGCGTTGAGGGACAGGGGTACGAGCAGTACTTC
>NA|TRBJ2-7|TRBD2|TRBV7-6
CASSPQVAGGSYEQYF
TGTGCCAGCAGCCCGCAGGTTGCGGGAGGTTCCTACGAGCAGTACTTC
>NA|TRBJ2-3|NA|TRBV5-5
CASSPPGGDTQYF
TGTGCCAGCAGCCCCCCCGGGGGAGATACGCAGTATTTT
>NA|TRBJ2-2|TRBD1|TRBV28
CASSSTGLDTGELFF
TGTGCCAGCAGTTCGACAGGGTTGGACACCGGGGAGCTGTTTTTT
>NA|TRBJ1-4|NA|TRBV18
CASSPRADATNEKLFF
TGTGCCAGCTCACCGAGGGCTGATGCTACTAATGAAAAACTGTTTTTT
>NA|TRBJ2-1|TRBD2|TRBV10-3
CATKREGEQFF
TGTGCCACTAAGCGGGAGGGTGAGCAGTTCTTC